The clone carrying this T cell receptor (beta chain) was seen more than once but under ten times. No antigen is known for it. A J-beta primer mix and a sample-barcoded 5' primer were used in a second PCR of about 7 to 12 cycles. TCRdb re-derived calls from the 5' RACE reads in MiXCR, one entry per CDR3 protein. This table holds some 1,500,000 distinct CDR3 sequences, about 45% found once. These data come from a study of blood T cells in healthy people across ages. Points from the study as a whole: Per million T cells, TCR beta diversity dropped roughly linearly as age increased. A conclusive naive versus antigen-experienced comparison was prevented by the unsorted PBMCs.

The donors, aged about 6 to 90, were healthy Caucasians from Russia. Total RNA amounts of at least 5 micrograms were extracted per sample. Trimming took 2 bases from V and 5 from J, leaving 13 bases between them. The CDR3 runs 15 residues. Germline CDR1 LGHDT, CDR2 YNNKEL (reference sequence). The genes are TRBV3-1 and TRBJ2-1, with D possibly matching TRBD2 (6 bases). Sequenced input: blood. The TCR comes from a woman aged 18-29 years in good health. CDR3 nucleotide sequence: TGTGCCAGCAGCCAATTCCGGGACTGGGACAATGAGCAGTTCTTC. It yields the protein CASSQFRDWDNEQFF.